Listed below are T cell receptor beta chains from one sample, sequenced in a study of beta chain features in type 1 diabetes. The repertoire was sequenced with immunoSEQ multiplex PCR; TCRdb's copy has only in-frame clones and lacks some. The data contain 600,000 to 700,000 clones, around 12% of them singletons. Input material: naive CD4+ T cells from blood. These receptors were collected from a man younger than 40 with type 1 diabetes. CDR3s include the opening cysteine and the closing phenylalanine or tryptophan. Expanded clones are given a class, and other clones once, few, many or no size at all.

cdr3_aa,j_call,clone_size,v_call
CASSLDGYGYTF,TRBJ1-2,few,TRBV13
CAISESSTSVGQYF,TRBJ2-7,few,TRBV10-3
CASSIGPPNTGELFF,TRBJ2-2,.,TRBV19
CAWSVQGNGYTF,TRBJ1-2,few,TRBV30
CAWSPSYSPLHF,TRBJ1-6,.,TRBV30
CASSLGLAGWETQYF,TRBJ2-5,few,TRBV7-2
CATSTGDSSQETQYF,TRBJ2-5,.,TRBV15
CASSPRQGAIYEQYF,TRBJ2-7,.,TRBV18
CASSRQGFGYTF,TRBJ1-2,few,TRBV28
CASGRTGNNSPLHF,TRBJ1-6,.,TRBV28
CASSPGGLPYEQYF,TRBJ2-7,.,TRBV7-2
CASSVAASSGNTIYF,TRBJ1-3,few,TRBV9
CASSASVGGVYEQYF,TRBJ2-7,few,TRBV7-2
CASSQHLGQPQHF,TRBJ1-5,few,TRBV6-6
CTIATNTGELFF,TRBJ2-2,.,TRBV29-1
CASRLPGAYEQYF,TRBJ2-7,few,TRBV6-5
CASSGGDQQPQHF,TRBJ1-5,few,TRBV7-6
CASSQEWGQETQYF,TRBJ2-5,few,TRBV5-4
CASRPGVNYGYTF,TRBJ1-2,.,TRBV6-1
CASSLGLAIDEQFF,TRBJ2-1,few,TRBV11-3
CASSPRRGQVIPGELFF,TRBJ2-2,.,TRBV9
CASSLELAREQYF,TRBJ2-7,few,TRBV7-8
CASSFTGNTEAFF,TRBJ1-1,.,TRBV27
CASSERGGGTEAFF,TRBJ1-1,few,TRBV2
CASSGVSTDTQYF,TRBJ2-3,.,TRBV19
CASSYGAGGFEQYF,TRBJ2-7,once,TRBV6-5
CASSPRGDTEAFF,TRBJ1-1,.,TRBV11-1
CASSSGRFTYEQYF,TRBJ2-7,few,TRBV11-2
CASSLRESEQFF,TRBJ2-1,.,TRBV28
CASSRGTDLYEQYF,TRBJ2-7,.,TRBV4-1
CASSVGAGNQPQHF,TRBJ1-5,.,TRBV9
CASSLDTETQYF,TRBJ2-5,.,TRBV5-1
CASSPPQTDTQYF,TRBJ2-3,.,TRBV9